This T cell receptor (beta chain) stems from a study of T cell responses to AZD1222 COVID-19 vaccine. Study context: Second doses were pooled across both intervals (about 4 or about 12 weeks).

General observations from the study: White British donors predominated, females outnumbered males, and clonal diversity was possibly underestimated. Spike-wide vaccine-associated CD4 TCRs dominated at 160-218 and 743-854. An increase in Spike-specific TCR breadth and depth was observed after two AZD1222 doses.

Sequenced by immunoSEQ multiplex PCR; TCRdb stores in-frame clones only, minus some. The sample contains about 170,000 clones, 87% of which appear only once. Notes on this clone: Its cognate antigen is unknown.

The CDR3 runs 16 residues. Germline assignment: CDR1 LGHNA and CDR2 YNFKEQ. With V trimmed by 2 bases and J by 8 bases, 11 bases remained unmatched. The source of this sequence is an adult in good health. The chain links TRBV4-2 to TRBJ2-1, with 8 bases aligning to TRBD2. Sequenced material: peripheral blood, taken on day 0 of AZD1222 vaccination. CDR3 coding DNA: TGTGCCAGCAGCCAAACAAATTCCGGGGGGGTCGATGAGCAGTTCTTC. Its protein product is CASSQTNSGGVDEQFF.